Reported below is one T cell receptor beta chain. Its antigen target is currently unknown. Germline is not matched at one junction end, which may reflect a read error. This sample stems from a study of blood T cells in healthy people across ages (dated by TCRdb to the mid-2010s). About the study as a whole: In model experiments, template switching captured about one uniquely barcoded TCR beta cDNA molecule for every two T cells. Using deep sequencing normalized with unique cDNA molecular identifiers, the study measured how TCR beta repertoire diversity changes with age. Donors were grouped into four age groups: young (average approximately 16 years), middle-aged (approximately 41), aged (around 60) and long-lived (82). The study analyzed two additional independent replicas of 1 million unique cDNA reads from the same blood draw for two donors, one aged 18 to 29 and one aged 80 or older.

Measured from the cysteine to the phenylalanine, the CDR3 is 16 residues long. Of all the DNA, just the CDR3 is kept, 48 bases in frame from base 1. CDR1 and CDR2 (SEHNR, FQNEAQ) derive from the germline V gene (reference sequence). Library construction relied on 5' RACE. The instrument given in TCRdb is Illumina HiSeq 2500. A second PCR of about 7 to 12 cycles was run with a J-beta primer mix and a sample-barcoded 5' primer. A unique molecular identifier was introduced onto each TCR beta cDNA molecule by a template-switch 5' adaptor carrying 12 random nucleotides. Each sample yielded at least 2.5 million CDR3-containing paired-end reads. First-strand cDNA was synthesized from all RNA with the Mint cDNA synthesis kit, primed by a TRBC-specific oligonucleotide. All cDNA was treated with uracil-DNA glycosylase and then went through a first 18-cycle PCR with the universal primers M1SS and BC2_uni_R. The source study handled its data this way. For normalization, 1 million high-quality reads, each with a distinct molecular identifier, were randomly selected from each sample. Reads with shared molecular identifiers were discarded instead of being binned into consensus sequences. MiTCR, with a Q25 quality threshold and the strictest error-elimination algorithm, was used for CDR3 identification, clonotype clustering and error correction. A nonparametric unseen species model using Euler transformation provided a lower-bound estimate of total TCR beta diversity. The raw public data were reprocessed by TCRdb itself: fastp quality trimming at Q25, MiXCR clonotype calling, in-frame beta chains only. Entries that share a CDR3 protein sequence are merged under the most common genes and DNA. TCRdb's processing, not the authors', yielded these V and J calls. The sample has 450,000 to 650,000 distinct CDR3 sequences on record, 24% of them singletons. Less than 9% of the sample rests with the top ten.

General study outcomes and caveats: The CMV infection status of donors was not known, potentially confounding age-related changes in expanded clonotypes. There was a strong correlation between observed TCR beta diversity and the percentage of naive T cells measured by flow cytometry. Compared with the aged group, the long-lived group had more naive CD4+ T cells, fewer expanded clones and increased TCR diversity, a pattern suggesting age selection. Bulk unsorted PBMC profiling prevented conclusive comparison of naive and antigen-experienced compartments. Observed TCR beta diversity per million T cells fell roughly linearly with age, and a significant reduction was already apparent by age around 40. Total diversity estimates from one million sequenced T cells were considered lower bounds and underestimates.

Donors were roughly 40 systemically healthy Caucasian individuals from Russia aged roughly 6 to 90 years. Each donor gave approximately 9.4 milliliters of peripheral blood, drawn into EDTA-treated Vacutainer tubes. PBMCs were isolated by Ficoll-Paque density-gradient centrifugation, with at least 6.5 million obtained per sample. Trizol reagent was used to extract total RNA from PBMCs, with at least 5.5 micrograms per sample. Naive CD45RAhigh/CD27high T cell percentages were measured by flow cytometry on a PBMC aliquot from every donor. Another study also made use of these data, one on T cells of mothers and their children. As that second study puts it: Nine systemically healthy Caucasian individuals, comprising three mothers and their six children, were included as donors. cDNA synthesis used all of the extracted RNA, with approximately 1.6 ug of RNA in each 15 ul reaction. In the second PCR, the M1S primer introduced both the sample barcodes and 2-4 random nucleotides. Each mother yielded over 8 million TCR beta CDR3 reads and each child about 3 million reads. Thymic selection similarly shapes TCR recombination output in related and unrelated pairs, with minor effect from inherited differences. Normalized repertoire overlap was always found to be slightly, but never significantly, higher in related mother-child pairs than in unrelated mother-child pairs. With a sensitivity of about 100 clones per million clonotypes, no persistent microchimeric T cell clones were detected. The study used deep NGS to compare TCR beta repertoires of mothers and children, seeking features distinguishing related mother-child pairs from unrelated individuals. The mean age was about 40 +/- 4 years for the mothers and about 10 +/- 4 years for the children. After adapter ligation was performed with NEBNext reagents, the libraries were sequenced on an Illumina HiSeq 2000 with 100+100 nt paired-end reads. To avoid cross-contamination, the mother libraries and the child libraries were prepared a month apart and sequenced in separate runs. For each donor, between about 500,000 and 2,200,000 distinct TCR beta clonotypes were identified. Naive TCR beta clonotypes were estimated from low-frequency clonotypes matched to each donor's FACS-determined naive share, without sorting.

The clonotype comes from a boy between 5 and 17 years old in good health. The sample consisted of blood. The chain couples TRBV7-9 to TRBJ1-4, and TRBD1 may be the D gene, going by 6 matching bases. The DNA sequence follows: TGTGCCAGCAGCTTATCATCAGGGGCGGGCGGTGAAAAACTGGTTTTT. It specifies CASSLSSGAGGEKLVF.